These T cell receptor beta chains were read from a single sample in a study of blood T cell repertoires in COVID-19. TCRdb keeps only in-frame clones here, not all; method: immunoSEQ multiplex PCR. The repertoire holds 150,000 to 200,000 clones, with 85% as singletons. Sequencing input: peripheral blood. The receptors here all came from a human donor with acute or convalescent COVID-19. The donor label of this sample is uncertain. The CDR3 runs from the conserved cysteine through the conserved F or W. Fields, in order: D gene, J gene, V gene, clone size, CDR3 protein. D genes are given only for firm matches. Size values are once, few and many counts, or a class for expanded clones, and some rows have none.

- TRBJ1-6 TRBV27 - CASSSRETYNSPLHF
TRBD2 TRBJ2-7 TRBV3-1/TRBV3-2 - CASRPLGGNYEQYF
- TRBJ2-1 TRBV5-8 few CASSGAGSYNEQFF
TRBD1 TRBJ2-2 TRBV29-1 - CSAWTGTWNTGELFF
- TRBJ2-7 TRBV19 - CASSMGRFEQYF
- TRBJ1-2 TRBV6-2/TRBV6-3 - CASSYRLAGRSIGYTF
TRBD1 TRBJ1-3 TRBV5-1 - CASSFEGGTGNTIYF
- TRBJ1-1 TRBV5-4 - CASAHRDLNTEAFF
TRBD2 TRBJ2-7 TRBV18 - CASSPGLAGFYEQYF
- TRBJ2-1 TRBV27 - CASSLRASSNGQFF
TRBD2 TRBJ2-3 TRBV9 - CASSDRKRGATDTQYF
- TRBJ1-2 TRBV6-5 - CASSPWTDGIRSYTF
- TRBJ1-1 TRBV3-1/TRBV3-2 - CASSQGGLSNTEAFF
TRBD1 TRBJ1-5 TRBV6-1 few CASSEQGASFFQPQHF
- TRBJ2-7 TRBV28 once CASRADRPPYEQYF
- TRBJ2-3 TRBV5-4 - CASSLVGDRTDTQYF
TRBD1 TRBJ1-4 TRBV14 - CASSQAGTGNEKLFF
TRBD1 TRBJ1-2 TRBV5-1 once CASSTRQGPTGGYTF
TRBD1 TRBJ1-2 TRBV27 - CASSSSDRGRGYTF
TRBD1 TRBJ1-2 TRBV6-2/TRBV6-3 - CASRPTGANYGYTF
TRBD1 TRBJ1-1 TRBV7-9 - CASSHRGQGTEAFF
- TRBJ2-3 TRBV30 - CASTPGPDTQYF
TRBD2 TRBJ2-1 TRBV7-3 - CASSITAGGEYNEQFF
TRBD1 TRBJ1-3 TRBV9 - CASSVATTGGGNTIYF
TRBD1 TRBJ1-1 TRBV28 once CASSFPQGVSNTEAFF
- TRBJ1-5 TRBV5-6 - CASSFGSGSQPGHF
- TRBJ2-7 TRBV29-1 few CSGVTGGTGFGHYEQYF
- TRBJ1-3 TRBV3-1/TRBV3-2 - CASSQDVLSGNTIYF
- TRBJ1-1 TRBV10-3 - CAISESGPENTEAFF
TRBD1 TRBJ2-7 TRBV30 - CAWSRGPYEQYF
- TRBJ1-5 TRBV12-5 - CASKVREPQHF
TRBD1 TRBJ2-7 TRBV7-2 - CASSSRGQGSSYEQYF